This record looks at one T cell receptor (beta chain) sequence and its context. Its antigen is not identified. This entry is derived from a study of lymphopenia after photon versus proton radiotherapy. Sequencing was performed with immunoSEQ multiplex PCR; in TCRdb, only in-frame clones are kept and a portion is missing. The sample yields approximately 65,000 clones, about nine tenths seen once. General study results and limits: After lymphocyte nadir, photon-treated repertoires showed oligoclonal expansion, especially CD8+ Temra. Photon-treated patients lost naive T cells and TCR diversity; proton-treated stayed stable. Only patients who died were analyzed for survival; proton advantage is unproven. In patients who died, overall survival fell as post-nadir TCR diversity dropped more.

This clonotype was sampled from a woman in her seventies with pancreatic cancer. The starting material was peripheral blood, obtained from a patient treated with photon-based radiotherapy.

The CDR3 DNA sequence: TGCGCCAGCACCGTAACTAGCGGGTTCTCCTACGAGCAGTACTTC. Its protein product is CASTVTSGFSYEQYF. The chain uses TRBV4-1 and TRBJ2-7; TRBD2 matches 9 bases. Trimming took 7 bases from V and 0 from J; bases not matched to a gene: 7. This CDR3 region has 15 residues. Germline values: CDR1 MGHRA, CDR2 YSYEKL.